The present TCR beta chain was sequenced within a study of blood T cell repertoires in COVID-19. Study-level information: Material from acute and convalescent COVID-19 was sourced from the United States, Italy and Spain. PBMCs, B-cell-depleted T cells, or T cells provided the cDNA or gDNA that made up the material.

The V segment lost 7 bases and the J segment 1 base; nucleotides outside the gene matches: 9. The CDR3 sequence is 15 residues long. CDR1 and CDR2 (germline): LNHDA, SQIVND (reference sequence). As processed by the authors: Quantification of nucleated cells was approximated via reference gene primer amplification. This table comes from immunoSEQ multiplex PCR, and its TCRdb copy is limited to in-frame clones, with some not included. V, J and clone size reflect that table, while D and trimming were determined from the DNA. The table includes around 270,000 clones, around 89% detected once. What was sequenced was peripheral blood. This rearrangement joins TRBV19 to TRBJ1-2; 7 bases fit TRBD1. The TCR sequence derives from a man between 60 and 70 years old who had recovered from COVID-19. In nucleotides, the CDR3 is TGTGCCAGTATCCCGAGAACAGGGGTTAACTATGGCTACACCTTC. Translation gives CASIPRTGVNYGYTF.